Given below is one T cell receptor (beta chain) in context. Within the sample, other DNA sequences also encode this same CDR3. Some clones are missing from TCRdb's copy, which holds only in-frame ones; the method was immunoSEQ multiplex PCR. The sample has tens of thousands of clones, around 82% seen once; the top ten hold under 4%. The entry originates in a study of OX40 agonist ivuxolimab in advanced cancers. Study information: Males comprised roughly four fifths of the group, whose mean age was roughly 64 years (range 23 to 79).

Germline V CDR1 and CDR2: SGHAT, FQNNGV. Trimming took off 5 bases at V and 1 base at J, with 21 bases between the two ends. This CDR3 has 18 amino acids. The chain couples TRBV11-2 to TRBJ2-1; a weak D match, TRBD2 (5 bases). The sample consisted of CD4+ or CD8+ T cells sorted from blood, taken in a trial of the OX40 agonist ivuxolimab. The receptor was derived from an adult with an advanced solid tumor such as melanoma, head and neck, liver or kidney cancer. The DNA of the CDR3 is TGTGCCAGCAGCCTCGGACTGGCGTCATATGGTTCCTACAATGAGCAGTTCTTC. The encoded protein is CASSLGLASYGSYNEQFF.